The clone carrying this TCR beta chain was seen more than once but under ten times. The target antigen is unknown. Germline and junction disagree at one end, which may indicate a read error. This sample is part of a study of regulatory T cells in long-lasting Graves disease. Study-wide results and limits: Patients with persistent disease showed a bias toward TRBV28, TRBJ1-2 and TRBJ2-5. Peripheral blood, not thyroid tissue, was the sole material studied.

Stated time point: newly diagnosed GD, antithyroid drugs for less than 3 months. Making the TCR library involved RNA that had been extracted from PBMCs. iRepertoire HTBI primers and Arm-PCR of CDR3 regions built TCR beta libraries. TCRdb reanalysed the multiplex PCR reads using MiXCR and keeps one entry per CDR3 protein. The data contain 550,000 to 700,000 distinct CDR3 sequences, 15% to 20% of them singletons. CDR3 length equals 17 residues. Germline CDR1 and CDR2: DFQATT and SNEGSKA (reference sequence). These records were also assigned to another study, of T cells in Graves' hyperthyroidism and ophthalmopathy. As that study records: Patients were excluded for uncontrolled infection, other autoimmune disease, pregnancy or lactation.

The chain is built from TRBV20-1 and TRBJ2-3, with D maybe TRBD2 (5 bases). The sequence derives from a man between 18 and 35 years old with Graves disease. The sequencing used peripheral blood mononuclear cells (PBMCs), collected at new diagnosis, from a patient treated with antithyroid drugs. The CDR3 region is CSARGVGLLLPTDTQCF. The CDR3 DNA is TGCAGTGCTCGTGGGGTCGGACTCTTGCTCCCCACAGATACGCAGTGTTTT.